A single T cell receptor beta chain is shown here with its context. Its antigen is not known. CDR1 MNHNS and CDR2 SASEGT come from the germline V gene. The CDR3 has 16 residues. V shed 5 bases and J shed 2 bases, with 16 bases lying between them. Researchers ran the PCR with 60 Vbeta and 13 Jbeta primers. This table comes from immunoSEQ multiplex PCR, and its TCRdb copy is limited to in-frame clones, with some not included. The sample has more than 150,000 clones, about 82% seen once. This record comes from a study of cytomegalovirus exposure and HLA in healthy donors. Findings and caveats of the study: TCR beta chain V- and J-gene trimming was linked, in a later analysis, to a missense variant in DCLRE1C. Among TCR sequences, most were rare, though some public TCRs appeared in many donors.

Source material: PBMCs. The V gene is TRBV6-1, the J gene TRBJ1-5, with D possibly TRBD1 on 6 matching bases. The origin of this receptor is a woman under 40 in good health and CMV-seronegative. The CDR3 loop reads CASSKGGGGRNQPQHF. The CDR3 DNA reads TGTGCCAGCAGTAAAGGGGGGGGCGGACGCAATCAGCCCCAGCATTTT.